This T cell receptor (beta chain) was documented in a study of cytomegalovirus exposure and HLA in healthy donors. Per the germline V gene, CDR1 is SGHNT and CDR2 is YYREEE (reference sequence). This CDR3 is 13 amino acids long. The PCR employed 60 Vbeta primers together with 13 Jbeta primers. Libraries were prepared by immunoSEQ multiplex PCR; TCRdb keeps only in-frame clonotypes and omits some of them. The table has some 150,000 clones, about 83% seen once. Findings of the study overall: Researchers had no immune exposure information except CMV serostatus available. Trimming of TCR beta V- and J-genes showed a link, identified in a later analysis, to a missense DCLRE1C variant. Accurate prediction of HLA-A and HLA-B alleles (for most subjects) was reportedly achieved from TCR beta sequences. The presence/absence work took it that sequencing depth was about the same across donors.

Comments on this clone: Its matching antigen is unknown.

V and J are TRBV5-4 and TRBJ2-5; unclear D gene. The J call may be wrong; the DNA end is better matched by TRBJ2-7. This clonotype was obtained from a woman in her twenties or thirties in good health and CMV-seronegative. Sequencing input: PBMCs. CDR3 sequence reads: CASSGLTDYEQYF. As DNA, the CDR3 is TGTGCCAGCAGCGGGTTGACTGATTACGAGCAGTACTTC.